This is a list of T cell receptor beta chains from one sample in a study of T-cell memory formation after mild COVID-19. TCRdb reprocessed the 5' RACE reads with MiXCR, giving one entry per CDR3 protein. Counted here are some 64,000 distinct CDR3 sequences, 9.3% occurring once; the ten biggest clones make up approximately 1.1%. The sample taken for sequencing was PBMCs or a T cell subset sorted from them (not recorded which). The receptors originated from a young man who had mild COVID-19 (a few samples of this study predate the infection). Cell type and time point are not known. Each CDR3 is given with its conserved first and last residue.

V gene: TRBV20-1
J gene: TRBJ2-6
CDR3 protein: CSASMSRVYGANVLTF

V gene: TRBV3-1
J gene: TRBJ2-3
CDR3 protein: CASSQDGGLRTDTQYF

V gene: TRBV6-2/TRBV6-3
J gene: TRBJ2-2
CDR3 protein: CASRGASTGELFF

V gene: TRBV5-4
J gene: TRBJ2-5
CDR3 protein: CASSKGDRGRETQYF

V gene: TRBV5-6
J gene: TRBJ2-3
CDR3 protein: CASSTEDTQYF

V gene: TRBV4-1
J gene: TRBJ1-2
CDR3 protein: CASSQESGRGYGYTF

V gene: TRBV20-1
J gene: TRBJ2-1
CDR3 protein: CSALGLAGSNEQFF

V gene: TRBV12-3/TRBV12-4
J gene: TRBJ1-2
CDR3 protein: CASSDDRGYGYTF

V gene: TRBV7-8
J gene: TRBJ2-5
CDR3 protein: CASSPEGFSVAETQYF

V gene: TRBV5-4
J gene: TRBJ2-3
CDR3 protein: CASTPRQGTDTQYF

V gene: TRBV18
J gene: TRBJ1-6
CDR3 protein: CASSLSILRDSPLHF

V gene: TRBV7-2
J gene: TRBJ2-3
CDR3 protein: CASSSSGGIGDTQYF

V gene: TRBV18
J gene: TRBJ2-1
CDR3 protein: CASSPPAGTAYNEQFF

V gene: TRBV4-3
J gene: TRBJ2-3
CDR3 protein: CASSQDFGGRTDTQYF

V gene: TRBV7-9
J gene: TRBJ2-3
CDR3 protein: CASSLKGVTDTQYF

V gene: TRBV29-1
J gene: TRBJ2-5
CDR3 protein: CSVEEGTQETQYF

V gene: TRBV4-1
J gene: TRBJ1-2
CDR3 protein: CASSHGQGADYGYTF